This TCR beta chain was sequenced during a study of blood T cells in healthy people across ages. Each sample gave at least 6.5 million isolated PBMCs. Per individual sample, total RNA of at least 5 micrograms was extracted. Combining a sample-barcoded 5' primer with a J-beta primer mix, a second PCR ran for about 6 to 11 cycles. TCRdb reanalysed the 5' RACE reads using MiXCR and keeps one entry per CDR3 protein. The sample lists over 550,000 distinct CDR3 sequences, under 30% occurring once. Study outcomes and limitations: Estimated diversity that came from one million T cells was considered an underestimate.

Of note for this clonotype: Its antigen is currently unknown. A junction end diverges from the germline sequence, so it may reflect a read error.

CDR3 length: 14 residues. CDR1 and CDR2 from the germline V gene are SGHTA and FQGNSA. The sample comprised blood. This chain links TRBV7-2 with TRBJ1-5; D not resolved. The receptor comes from an elderly woman in good health. For the CDR3, the DNA is TGTTCCAGCAGCTTAGGTGGCAGGATCGAACCCCAGCATTTT. Its protein is CSSSLGGRIEPQHF.